Listed here is a single T cell receptor beta chain. This entry comes from a study of cytomegalovirus exposure and HLA in healthy donors. The study drew the donors from its approximately 120-subject validation cohort, separate from the roughly 670-subject first cohort. The CDR3 runs 18 residues. Germline CDR1 SNHLY, CDR2 FYNNEI. V was clipped by 8 bases and J by 0 bases, with 23 bases between them. Generated by immunoSEQ multiplex PCR, the TCRdb table keeps only in-frame clones and is missing some. The profile shows around 300,000 clones, about 90% of them singletons. The origin of this receptor is a woman aged 25-40 years in good health and CMV-seropositive. The rearrangement uses TRBV2 and TRBJ2-1, with D tentatively TRBD1 or TRBD2 (5 bases each). What was sequenced was PBMCs. The DNA for the CDR3 is TGTGCCAGCGCATCCGGGACCCCACAAATGCACTCCTACAATGAGCAGTTCTTC. The encoded protein is CASASGTPQMHSYNEQFF.